The subject of this entry is one TCR beta chain. TCRbeta library construction was performed incorporating unique molecular identifiers. TCRdb processed the PCR reads anew with MiXCR; each CDR3 protein has one entry. The sample consists of 17,000 or so distinct CDR3 sequences, about an eighth of them appearing once. The entry originates in a study of T-cell reconstitution after alpha-beta-depleted transplantation in children. Germline CDR1 and CDR2: MNHEY and SVGAGI. CDR3 length: 13 residues. V was clipped by 2 bases and J by 1 base, with 6 bases between them. The material sequenced was PBMCs, mostly from graft donor cells, taken 180 days after TCRalphabeta/CD19-depleted stem cell transplant. V and J are TRBV6-5 and TRBJ2-7; D not resolved. The sequence was obtained from a boy in the first two years of life who had a stem cell transplant for Wiskott-Aldrich syndrome, so the T cells may come from the graft donor. CDR3 sequence reads: CASSYMLSYEQYF. The CDR3 DNA is TGTGCCAGCAGTTACATGCTTTCCTACGAGCAGTACTTC.